This T cell receptor (beta chain) derives from a study of blood T cells in healthy people across ages. Study-wide results and limits: TCR beta diversity, measured per million T cells, fell in a roughly linear way with age.

Healthy individuals of Caucasian origin from Russia, aged about 6 to 100, served as donors. Total RNA extraction produced at least 5.5 micrograms (per sample) for the study. The V gene's germline CDR1 is MNHNY and CDR2 SVGAGI (reference sequence). Between the trimmed V and J ends, which lost 5 bases and 1 base, there was a span of 12 bases. The CDR3 contains 14 residues. It was with a sample-barcoded 5' primer and a J-beta primer mix that a second PCR of about 6 to 12 cycles was run. A tag from a template-switch adaptor with 12 random nucleotides marked each cDNA molecule. MiXCR was run by TCRdb on the 5' RACE reads, yielding one entry per CDR3 protein. The sample lists some 550,000 distinct CDR3 sequences, around half occurring once. This clonotype has more than one count but fewer than ten. Its antigen is as yet unknown. Just one base apart from a much larger clone, this may be a read error.

The source of this sequence is a man older than 75 in good health. This chain uses TRBV6-6 with TRBJ2-7; D remains ambiguous. Material for sequencing was blood. CDR3 amino acids: CASSVLGRSYEQYF. CDR3 nucleotides: TGTGCCAGCAGTGTCTTGGGTAGATCCTACGAGCAGTACTTC.